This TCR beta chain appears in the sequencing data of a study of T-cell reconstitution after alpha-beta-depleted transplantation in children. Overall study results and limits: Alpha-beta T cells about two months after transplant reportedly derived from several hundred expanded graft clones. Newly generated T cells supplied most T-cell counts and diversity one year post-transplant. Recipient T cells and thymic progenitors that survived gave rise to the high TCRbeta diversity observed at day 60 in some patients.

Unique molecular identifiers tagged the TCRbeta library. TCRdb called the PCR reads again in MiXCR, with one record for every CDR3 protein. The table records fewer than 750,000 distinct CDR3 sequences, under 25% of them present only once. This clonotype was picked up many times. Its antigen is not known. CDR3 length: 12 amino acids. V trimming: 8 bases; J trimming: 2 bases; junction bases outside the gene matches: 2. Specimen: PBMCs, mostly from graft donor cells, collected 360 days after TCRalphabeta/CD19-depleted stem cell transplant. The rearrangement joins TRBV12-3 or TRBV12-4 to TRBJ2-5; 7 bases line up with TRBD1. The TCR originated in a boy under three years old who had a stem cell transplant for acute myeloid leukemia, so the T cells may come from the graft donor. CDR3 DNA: TGTGCCAGCGGCAGGGGGCAAGAGACCCAGTACTTC. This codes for CASGRGQETQYF.